The 30 T cell receptor beta chains below were found in one sample sequenced in a study of blood T cells in healthy people across ages. Together with a sample-barcoded 5' primer, a J-beta primer mix was included in a second PCR lasting roughly 6 to 12 cycles. MiXCR, run by TCRdb on the 5' RACE reads, gives a single entry per CDR3 protein. The sample lists approximately 1.5 million distinct CDR3 sequences, about 31% occurring once. Material: blood. The receptors were gathered from a woman aged 30 to 39 in good health.

A note on this clonotype: A much bigger clone sits one base away, suggesting this may be a read error. This sequence joins TRBV7-2 and TRBJ2-1, with D perhaps matching TRBD1 or TRBD2 (5 bases each). Germline values: CDR1 SGHTA, CDR2 FQGNSA. The CDR3 is 14 residues long. CDR3 sequence: CASSLGGMGNERFF. The CDR3 coding sequence is TGTGCCAGCAGCTTAGGGGGGATGGGCAATGAGCGGTTCTTC.

On this clonotype: A junction boundary mismatches the germline segment, possibly from a read error. The rearrangement uses TRBV28 and TRBJ1-5; TRBD1 might be the D (5 bases). There are 16 residues in the CDR3. Germline lookup yields CDR1 MDHEN and CDR2 SYDVKM. Here the CDR3 DNA reads TGTGCCAGCAGTTTATTCTGGGGGTACAGCAATCAGCCCCAGAATTTT. Its protein product is CASSLFWGYSNQPQNF.

The sample holds a few counts of this clonotype. The DNA of the CDR3 is TGCGCCAGCAGCCAAGACGGGACTAGCGGGAGCATGTTGAATGAGCAGTTCTTC. The encoded protein is CASSQDGTSGSMLNEQFF. The chain uses TRBV4-1 and TRBJ2-1, with 14 bases matching TRBD2. This CDR3 is 18 amino acids long. The germline V gene encodes CDR1 MGHRA and CDR2 YSYEKL. J gave up 7 bases and V 0 bases, and 8 bases lay outside the gene matches.

The CDR3, as DNA: TGTGCCAGCAGCCGGGACACCGGGCGGTTCTTC. It codes for CASSRDTGRFF. The J gene is TRBJ2-1, the V gene TRBV2; tentatively, D is TRBD1 (6 bases). V lost 6 bases and J lost 15, with 15 bases in between. This CDR3 region has 11 residues. CDR1 is SNHLY and CDR2 is FYNNEI in the germline V gene.

This clonotype was seen more than once but under ten times. The chain uses TRBV6-5 and TRBJ2-1; no definite D call. The CDR3 is 14 residues long. Germline V gene data show CDR1 as MNHEY and CDR2 as SVGAGI. V was trimmed by 4 bases and J by 9 bases, leaving 16 bases between them. The CDR3 sequence: CASSSLPQNGEQFF. The CDR3 coding sequence is TGTGCCAGCAGTTCCCTCCCCCAGAATGGTGAGCAGTTCTTC.

The chain joins TRBV5-6 to TRBJ2-3; D uncertain. V dropped 0 bases and J dropped 1 base, with 12 bases sitting between them. The germline V gene has CDR1 SGHDT and CDR2 YYEEEE. The CDR3 has 16 residues. In DNA, the CDR3 is TGTGCCAGCAGCTTGGCCTGGGCAGGCGGCACAGATACGCAGTATTTT. This translates into CASSLAWAGGTDTQYF.

This clonotype was seen many times. The genes are TRBV7-7 and TRBJ2-5, with 16 nucleotides matching TRBD2. This CDR3 is 17 amino acids long. V lost 0 bases and J lost 5; bases outside the gene matches: 3. Germline values: CDR1 SSHAT, CDR2 FNYEAQ (reference sequence). DNA of the CDR3: TGTGCCAGCAGCTTAGCCTTGGGACTAGCGGGAGGGGAGACCCAGTACTTC. Its translation: CASSLALGLAGGETQYF.

V usage is TRBV3-1 and J usage is TRBJ2-7; D might be TRBD1 or TRBD2, each matching 5 bases. V lost 3 bases, J lost 6 bases, and 12 bases lay in between. The CDR3 totals 13 residues. Germline loops: CDR1 LGHDT, CDR2 YNNKEL (reference sequence). The CDR3 coding sequence is TGTGCCAGCAGCCACAGGGAGTCGGGCGAGCAGTACTTC. Amino acids: CASSHRESGEQYF.

The chain couples TRBV15 to TRBJ2-5; no clear D gene. Between the trimmed V and J ends, which lost 5 bases and 3 bases, there was a span of 13 bases. CDR1 is LNHNV, CDR2 YYDKDF, per germline (reference sequence). The length of the CDR3 is 14 residues. CDR3 protein: CATSHGPVEETQYF. CDR3 coding DNA: TGTGCCACCAGCCATGGGCCGGTTGAAGAGACCCAGTACTTC.

This clonotype was picked up many times. The CDR3 coding sequence is TGCAGCGTCGCGGACCATAATTCCTACGAGCAGTACTTC. It is translated as CSVADHNSYEQYF. The chain links TRBV29-1 to TRBJ2-7; D unclear. CDR3 length: 13 residues. Germline CDR1 is SQVTM and CDR2 is ANQGSEA. Deletions cut 6 bases from V and 1 base from J, with 13 bases between.

J is TRBJ2-3 and V is TRBV6-1, with D perhaps matching TRBD2 (5 bases). Germline values: CDR1 MNHNS, CDR2 SASEGT. V lost 6 bases and J 0 bases, leaving 25 bases between the germline ends. The CDR3 is 19 amino acids. The CDR3 coding sequence is TGTGCCAGCAGAGGGCTCCTCGGACTTACAACGACTAGCACAGATACGCAGTATTTT. It codes for CASRGLLGLTTTSTDTQYF.

This clonotype was counted a few times. The chain links TRBV12-3 or TRBV12-4 to TRBJ2-3; a weak D match, TRBD2 (5 bases). V lost 7 bases and J lost 0, with 11 bases in between. The CDR3 is 14 amino acids. CDR3 residues: CASTPGSSTDTQYF. The CDR3 DNA reads as TGTGCCAGCACCCCGGGATCTAGCACAGATACGCAGTATTTT.

V gene TRBV27 combines with J gene TRBJ2-2, with 12 bases aligning to TRBD2. Germline V CDR1 and CDR2: MNHEY, SMNVEV (reference sequence). The trim removed 0 bases at V and 6 bases at J, leaving 2 bases unmatched. The CDR3 sequence is 16 residues long. The CDR3 DNA follows: TGTGCCAGCAGTTTATCGCCTAGCGGGGGGGCCGGGGAGCTGTTTTTT. Protein sequence: CASSLSPSGGAGELFF.

This clonotype was counted between two and nine times. The chain joins TRBV7-2 to TRBJ1-6; D uncertain. V shed 5 bases and J shed 6 bases, with 14 bases lying between them. CDR1 is SGHTA and CDR2 is FQGNSA in the germline V gene. This CDR3 comprises 15 residues. The CDR3 loop is CASSRTPGGNSPLHF. In nucleotides, the CDR3 is TGTGCCAGCAGCAGGACCCCGGGAGGTAATTCACCCCTCCACTTT.

This clonotype showed up many times. This chain connects TRBV7-9 to TRBJ2-7; 8 bases line up with TRBD2. J was trimmed by 1 base and V by 8 bases; bases with no gene match: 10. Germline CDR1 is SEHNR and CDR2 is FQNEAQ (reference sequence). This CDR3 comprises 15 residues. The DNA for the CDR3 is TGTGCCAGCTCCCTCCTCACTAGCGGATCCTACGAGCAGTACTTC. It yields the protein CASSLLTSGSYEQYF.

The chain's CDR3 is CASSQGSGTGTKTQYF. The CDR3 nucleotides read TGTGCCAGCAGCCAGGGGTCCGGGACAGGGACAAAGACCCAGTACTTC. The chain links TRBV7-9 to TRBJ2-5; 9 bases map to TRBD1. The CDR3 is made up of 16 amino acids. With V trimmed by 5 bases and J by 6 bases, 13 bases remained unmatched. Germline CDR1 and CDR2: SEHNR and FQNEAQ (reference sequence).

This chain uses TRBV18 with TRBJ2-5, with D hard to call. Per the germline V gene, CDR1 is KGHSH and CDR2 is LQKENI. CDR3 length: 13 amino acids. Trimming cost V 2 bases and J 5 bases, with 9 bases left between them. The CDR3 bases are TGTGCCAGCTCACCAGGTAGCTTGGAGACCCAGTACTTC. This encodes CASSPGSLETQYF.

The V call is TRBV20-1, the J call TRBJ2-7; D unclear. This CDR3 has 14 amino acids. V lost 3 bases, J lost 1 base, and 13 bases lay in between. Per germline, CDR1 DFQATT and CDR2 SNEGSKA (reference sequence). CDR3 sequence reads: CSASIGVGSYEQYF. DNA of the CDR3: TGCAGTGCTAGTATTGGGGTAGGTTCCTACGAGCAGTACTTC.

V gene TRBV5-1 combines with J gene TRBJ2-7, with 9 bases that match TRBD1. Germline CDR1 and CDR2: SGHRS and YFSETQ. CDR3 length: 14 residues. Trimming took 4 bases from V and 3 from J; bases not matched to a gene: 5. Written as DNA, the CDR3 is TGCGCCAGCAGCATAGGGACAGGGCTCTACGAGCAGTACTTC. This gives the protein CASSIGTGLYEQYF.

The chain has TRBV6-2 or TRBV6-3 and TRBJ2-1; 10 bases align to TRBD2. There are 20 residues in the CDR3. Germline CDR1 reads MNHEY; CDR2 reads SVGEGT. With V trimmed by 5 bases and J by 5 bases, 21 bases remained unmatched. This chain's CDR3 is CASSADRPLLAGWENNEQFF. The CDR3 DNA is TGTGCCAGCAGTGCGGACAGGCCTTTACTAGCGGGGTGGGAGAACAATGAGCAGTTCTTC.

The chain uses TRBV20-1 and TRBJ2-7, with 11 positions matching TRBD1. There are 16 residues in the CDR3. From germline, CDR1 is DFQATT and CDR2 SNEGSKA (reference sequence). V shed 0 bases, J shed 6 bases, and the junction held 10 bases outside the gene matches. The CDR3: CSARDPAGTGGREQYF. The CDR3 region has the DNA TGCAGTGCTAGAGATCCCGCCGGGACAGGGGGACGCGAGCAGTACTTC.

The J gene is TRBJ2-1, the V gene TRBV20-1; a possible D gene is TRBD2 (5 bases). This CDR3 has 13 amino acids. V was shortened by 3 bases and J by 10 bases, with 16 bases between the two germline ends. In germline, CDR1 is DFQATT, CDR2 SNEGSKA (reference sequence). The CDR3 reads CSASAGFSYEQFF. The CDR3 nucleotides are TGCAGTGCTAGTGCGGGCTTCTCATACGAGCAGTTCTTC.

The chain has TRBV12-3 or TRBV12-4 and TRBJ2-7, with D perhaps matching TRBD2 (5 bases). The germline V and J ends were trimmed by 8 bases and 3 bases, with 14 bases remaining between them. This CDR3 is built from 13 residues. The CDR3: CASGLRRDYEQYF. Written as DNA, the CDR3 is TGTGCCAGCGGCTTACGACGGGACTACGAGCAGTACTTC.

This clonotype was seen a handful of times. CDR3 in amino acids: CASKRWLANTDTQYF. The CDR3 coding sequence is TGTGCCAGCAAACGATGGCTAGCAAACACAGATACGCAGTATTTT. The rearrangement joins TRBV6-8 to TRBJ2-3, with D possibly TRBD2 on 5 matching bases. Between the trimmed V and J ends, which lost 7 bases and 2 bases, there was a span of 16 bases. The CDR3 is 15 amino acids. Germline CDR1 is MNHGY and CDR2 is SAAAGT.

This clonotype was recorded at least ten times. V and J are TRBV3-1 and TRBJ2-1; 8 positions match TRBD2. CDR1 is LGHDT, CDR2 YNNKEL, per germline (reference sequence). This CDR3 has 14 amino acids. V gave up 6 bases and J gave up 8 bases; unmatched junction bases: 9. Here the CDR3 reads CASSPGLVLDEQFF. DNA for the CDR3: TGTGCCAGCAGTCCGGGACTAGTTCTCGATGAGCAGTTCTTC.

The rearrangement joins TRBV6-1 to TRBJ2-7; D may be TRBD2 (6 bases). Per germline, CDR1 MNHNS and CDR2 SASEGT. This CDR3 is 13 amino acids long. Here the CDR3 DNA reads TGTGCGGGAGGCGGTCTAAGCTCCTACGAGCAGTACTTC. It codes for CAGGGLSSYEQYF.

Many counts were recorded for this clonotype. This chain connects TRBV12-3 or TRBV12-4 to TRBJ2-7; 9 bases align to TRBD1. Trimming removed 1 base from V and 5 bases from J; junction bases left unmatched: 6. The CDR3 spans 15 residues. This chain's CDR3 is CASSLGIGTGHEQYF. In DNA form, the CDR3 reads TGTGCCAGCAGTTTAGGAATCGGGACAGGGCACGAGCAGTACTTC.

In its sample, this clonotype was seen many times. The chain recombines TRBV7-2 with TRBJ2-4; no clear D. Trimming left V 1 base short and J 1 base short, with 11 bases between. This CDR3 contains 16 residues. Per the germline V gene, CDR1 is SGHTA and CDR2 is FQGNSA. The CDR3 nucleotides read TGTGCCAGCAGCTTAGTCTCGGTACGGGCCAAAAACATTCAGTACTTC. It encodes CASSLVSVRAKNIQYF.

This chain uses TRBV3-1 with TRBJ2-7; D is unresolved. The J call may be incorrect, as the DNA end agrees better with TRBJ2-5. This CDR3 region has 15 residues. Germline lookup yields CDR1 LGHDT and CDR2 YNNKEL (reference sequence). CDR3 residues: CASSQFPAARETQYF. The CDR3 DNA reads as TGTGCCAGCAGCCAATTTCCGGCAGCCCGGGAGACCCAGTACTTC.

The V call is TRBV29-1, the J call TRBJ2-7, with 7 bases identical to TRBD2. The length of the CDR3 is 13 residues. V dropped 7 bases and J dropped 7; count of bases not matched to a gene: 13. Germline CDR1 and CDR2: SQVTM and ANQGSEA. The CDR3 loop reads CSGGGDSYNEQYF. The DNA of the CDR3 is TGCAGCGGGGGGGGAGATTCCTACAATGAGCAGTACTTC.